A single sample is the source of the 12 T cell receptor beta chains below, sequenced in a study of blood T cell repertoires in COVID-19. Data came from immunoSEQ multiplex PCR; TCRdb stores just in-frame clones and leaves some out. The repertoire includes around 230,000 clones, approximately 90% of them detected once, and 2.2% sits in the top ten. Sequenced sample: peripheral blood. Receptors originate from a man aged 25-45 years who had recovered from COVID-19.

V usage is TRBV14 and J usage is TRBJ1-2; D uncertain. Germline CDR1 and CDR2: SGHDN and FVKESK. V dropped 5 bases and J dropped 4 bases, with 20 bases sitting between them. The CDR3 has 16 residues. CDR3 residues: CASSDRFKVTTYGYTF. The CDR3 DNA sequence: TGTGCCAGCAGCGACCGGTTTAAAGTTACTACCTATGGCTACACCTTC. The full variable domain, rest sourced from reference TRBV14 and TRBJ1-2, is EAGVTQFPSHSVIEKGQTVTLRCDPISGHDNLYWYRRVMGKEIKFLLHFVKESKQDESGMPNNRFLAERTGGTYSTLKVQPAELEDSGVYFCASSDRFKVTTYGYTFGSGTRLTVV.

The chain links TRBV20-1 to TRBJ1-5; D is unclear. The V end was cut by 3 bases, the J end by 5 bases, with 11 bases between. The CDR3 length is 13 residues. The germline V gene has CDR1 DFQATT and CDR2 SNEGSKA (reference sequence). CDR3 DNA: TGCAGTGCTAGTTCTTTTGGGCATCAGCCCCAGCATTTT. Its protein is CSASSFGHQPQHF.

The V and J genes are TRBV14 and TRBJ1-6, with D perhaps matching TRBD1 (6 bases). V lost 2 bases, J lost 10 bases, and 15 bases lay in between. Germline V gives CDR1 SGHDN, CDR2 FVKESK. There are 15 residues in the CDR3. In nucleotides, the CDR3 is TGTGCCAGCAGCCAAAGGGGGGGAGGGAGCTCACCCCTCCACTTT. Translating it yields CASSQRGGGSSPLHF.

V usage is TRBV28 and J usage is TRBJ1-2, with D possibly TRBD1 on 6 matching bases. V was pared by 3 bases and J by 2 bases, with 10 bases between. CDR3 length: 14 residues. Germline CDR1 is MDHEN and CDR2 is SYDVKM. CDR3 amino acids: CASSFPRGNYGYTF. The CDR3 DNA follows: TGTGCCAGCAGTTTCCCCAGGGGAAACTATGGCTACACCTTC.

This chain joins TRBV12-3 or TRBV12-4 and TRBJ1-2; 7 bases are a match to TRBD1. The CDR3 is 12 residues long. The V gene end was trimmed by 7 bases and the J gene end by 4 bases; junction bases not matched to a gene: 3. In DNA form, the CDR3 reads TGTGCCAGCAAGGCAGGGGGCTATGGCTACACCTTC. This encodes CASKAGGYGYTF.

This chain uses TRBV19 with TRBJ2-3, with D possibly TRBD1 on 5 matching bases. CDR1 is LNHDA and CDR2 is SQIVND in the germline V gene (reference sequence). Trimming pared 5 bases from V and 1 base from J, leaving 16 bases between. This CDR3 is built from 16 residues. The CDR3, as DNA: TGTGCCAGTAGTTCCCGGCAGTTAGGGGGCACAGATACGCAGTATTTT. It codes for CASSSRQLGGTDTQYF. Using reference TRBV19 and TRBJ2-3 for the parts outside the CDR3, the full variable domain is DGGITQSPKYLFRKEGQNVTLSCEQNLNHDAMYWYRQDPGQGLRLIYYSQIVNDFQKGDIAEGYSVSREKKESFPLTVTSAQKNPTAFYLCASSSRQLGGTDTQYFGPGTRLTVL.

J is TRBJ2-3 and V is TRBV10-1, with 9 positions matching TRBD2. With 3 bases clipped from V and 0 bases from J, the junction kept 7 bases outside the gene matches. CDR1 is WNHNN and CDR2 is SYGVQD in the germline V gene (reference sequence). The CDR3 is 17 amino acids. This chain's CDR3 is CASSDEAGGRSTDTQYF. As DNA, the CDR3 is TGCGCCAGCAGTGACGAAGCGGGGGGCCGTAGCACAGATACGCAGTATTTT.

The V and J genes are TRBV19 and TRBJ1-1; 7 nucleotides match TRBD1. This CDR3 spans 14 amino acids. V trimming: 7 bases; J trimming: 0 bases; junction bases outside the gene matches: 5. Looked up from germline, CDR1 is LNHDA and CDR2 is SQIVND (reference sequence). The CDR3 sequence: CASIEQGLNTEAFF. In DNA form, the CDR3 reads TGTGCCAGTATTGAACAGGGGTTGAACACTGAAGCTTTCTTT.

This clone has a handful of counts. The sample carries other DNA sequences with the same CDR3. The V and J genes are TRBV5-4 and TRBJ2-2; D uncertain. Trimming stripped 4 bases from V and 3 bases from J, with 4 bases between. This CDR3 comprises 12 residues. Germline CDR1 and CDR2: SGHNT and YYREEE (reference sequence). The CDR3 coding sequence is TGTGCCAGCAGCCCCTACACCGGGGAGCTGTTTTTT. Translation: CASSPYTGELFF.

This clone was seen just once. The chain uses TRBV19 and TRBJ1-1, with D uncertain. V lost 3 bases and J lost 6, with 8 bases in between. This CDR3 has 12 residues. Germline lookup yields CDR1 LNHDA and CDR2 SQIVND (reference sequence). CDR3 sequence: CASSISPAEAFF. CDR3 nucleotides: TGTGCCAGTAGTATTAGCCCTGCTGAAGCTTTCTTT.

This chain uses TRBV27 with TRBJ1-4, with D possibly being TRBD1 (5 bases). Germline CDR1 MNHEY, CDR2 SMNVEV (reference sequence). The CDR3 is 18 amino acids. The V gene lost 3 bases and the J gene lost 4 bases, with 21 bases spanning the gap. The CDR3 DNA reads as TGTGCCAGCAGTTTTCGGCCGCGCCCTTGGGGCCGTAATGAAAAACTGTTTTTT. Protein product: CASSFRPRPWGRNEKLFF.

This clone was observed a single time. The chain couples TRBV6-2 or TRBV6-3 to TRBJ1-3; D is ambiguous. V lost 5 bases to trimming and J lost 4 bases, with 15 bases between them. Germline CDR1 MNHEY, CDR2 SVGEGT. The CDR3 runs 15 residues. CDR3 protein: CASSDLTPGGNTIYF. For the CDR3, the DNA is TGTGCCAGCAGTGACCTTACACCCGGGGGAAACACCATATATTTT.